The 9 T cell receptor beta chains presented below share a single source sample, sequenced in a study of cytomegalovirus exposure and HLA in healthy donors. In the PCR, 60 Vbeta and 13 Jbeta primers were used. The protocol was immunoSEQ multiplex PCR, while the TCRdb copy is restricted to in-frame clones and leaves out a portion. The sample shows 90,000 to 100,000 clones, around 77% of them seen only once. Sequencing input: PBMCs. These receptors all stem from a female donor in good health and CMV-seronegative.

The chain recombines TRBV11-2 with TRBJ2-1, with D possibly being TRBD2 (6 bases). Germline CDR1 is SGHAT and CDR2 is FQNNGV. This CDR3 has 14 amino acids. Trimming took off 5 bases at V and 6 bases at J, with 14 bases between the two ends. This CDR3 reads CASSLDWGVNEQFF. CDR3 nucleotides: TGTGCCAGCAGCCTGGACTGGGGGGTCAATGAGCAGTTCTTC. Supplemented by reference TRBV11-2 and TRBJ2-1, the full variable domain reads EAGVAQSPRYKIIEKRQSVAFWCNPISGHATLYWYQQILGQGPKLLIQFQNNGVVDDSQLPKDRFSAERLKGVDSTLKIQPAKLEDSAVYLCASSLDWGVNEQFFGPGTRLTVL.

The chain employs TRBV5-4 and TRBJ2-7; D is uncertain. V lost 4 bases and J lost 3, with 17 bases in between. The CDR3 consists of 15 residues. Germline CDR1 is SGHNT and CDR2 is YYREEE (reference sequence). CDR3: CASSPEQRTVYEQYF. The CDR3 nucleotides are TGTGCCAGCAGCCCGGAACAGAGAACGGTCTACGAGCAGTACTTC.

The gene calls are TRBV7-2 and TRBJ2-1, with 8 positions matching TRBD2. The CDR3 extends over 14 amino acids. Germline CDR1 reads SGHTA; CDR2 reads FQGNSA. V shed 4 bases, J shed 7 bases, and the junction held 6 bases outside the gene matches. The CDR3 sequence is CASSYGRAGNEQFF. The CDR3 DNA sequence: TGTGCCAGCAGCTACGGGAGGGCCGGAAATGAGCAGTTCTTC.

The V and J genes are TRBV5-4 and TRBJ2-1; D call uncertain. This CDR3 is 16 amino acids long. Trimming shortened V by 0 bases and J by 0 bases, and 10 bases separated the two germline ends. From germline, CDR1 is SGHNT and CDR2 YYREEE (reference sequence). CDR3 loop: CASSLGYLSSYNEQFF. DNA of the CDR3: TGTGCCAGCAGCTTGGGATACTTGAGCTCCTACAATGAGCAGTTCTTC. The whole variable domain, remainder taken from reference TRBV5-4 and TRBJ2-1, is ETGVTQSPTHLIKTRGQQVTLRCSSQSGHNTVSWYQQALGQGPQFIFQYYREEENGRGNFPPRFSGLQFPNYSSELNVNALELDDSALYLCASSLGYLSSYNEQFFGPGTRLTVL.

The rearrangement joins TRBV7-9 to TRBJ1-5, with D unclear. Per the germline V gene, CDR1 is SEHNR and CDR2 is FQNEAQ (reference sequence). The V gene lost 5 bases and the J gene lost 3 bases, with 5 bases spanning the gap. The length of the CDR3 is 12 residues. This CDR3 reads CASSPINQPQHF. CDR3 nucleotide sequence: TGTGCCAGCAGCCCTATCAATCAGCCCCAGCATTTT.

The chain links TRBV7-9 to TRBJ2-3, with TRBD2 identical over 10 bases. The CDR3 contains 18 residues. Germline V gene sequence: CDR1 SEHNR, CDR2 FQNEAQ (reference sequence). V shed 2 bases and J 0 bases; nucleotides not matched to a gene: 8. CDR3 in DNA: TGTGCCAGCAGCTTAAACCTAGCGGGAGAGGTTAGCACAGATACGCAGTATTTT. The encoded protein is CASSLNLAGEVSTDTQYF.

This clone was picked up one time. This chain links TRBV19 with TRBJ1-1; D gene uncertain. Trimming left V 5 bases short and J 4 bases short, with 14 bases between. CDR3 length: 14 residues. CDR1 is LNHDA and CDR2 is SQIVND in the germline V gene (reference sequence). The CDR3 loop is CASSQDSAATEAFF. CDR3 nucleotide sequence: TGTGCCAGTAGTCAGGACTCTGCGGCCACTGAAGCTTTCTTT. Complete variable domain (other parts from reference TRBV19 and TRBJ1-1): DGGITQSPKYLFRKEGQNVTLSCEQNLNHDAMYWYRQDPGQGLRLIYYSQIVNDFQKGDIAEGYSVSREKKESFPLTVTSAQKNPTAFYLCASSQDSAATEAFFGQGTRLTVV.

Here the CDR3 reads CASSVEVSGGSTQYF. DNA for the CDR3: TGTGCCAGCAGCGTAGAGGTTAGCGGGGGGAGTACGCAGTATTTT. This chain uses TRBV9 with TRBJ2-3; 10 bases are a match to TRBD2. CDR1 and CDR2 from the germline V gene are SGDLS and YYNGEE. V lost 0 bases and J lost 8; bases outside the gene matches: 6. The CDR3 has 15 amino acids.

This chain's CDR3 is CASSQENHFIIQYNEQFF. In DNA form, the CDR3 reads TGCGCCAGCAGCCAAGAAAACCACTTTATTATACAGTACAATGAGCAGTTCTTC. The chain carries TRBV4-1 and TRBJ2-1, with D uncertain. V was shortened by 0 bases and J by 4 bases, with 19 bases between the two germline ends. CDR1 MGHRA and CDR2 YSYEKL come from the germline V gene. The CDR3 has 18 residues.